Each of the 8 T cell receptor beta chains below was sequenced from the same sample in a study of shared clonotypes between healthy human individuals. Assay: immunoSEQ multiplex PCR; the TCRdb copy retains only in-frame clones and omits some. Here the sample spans a few hundred thousand clones, around 77% being singletons. Sequencing was performed on PBMCs. These receptors were obtained from a middle-aged woman in good health. Some clones in this sample may be carry-over from other donors' samples.

The chain combines TRBV7-3 with TRBJ2-7, with 9 bases matching TRBD2. Per the germline V gene, CDR1 is SGHTA and CDR2 is FQGTGA. This CDR3 spans 16 amino acids. Unmatched junction bases numbered 8, after V lost 1 base and J lost 4 bases. For the CDR3, the DNA is TGTGCCAGCAGCTTAAGGGCTAGCGGGATGGGTTACGAGCAGTACTTC. Translation: CASSLRASGMGYEQYF.

As concerns this clone: This may stem from a read error, because a much larger clone lies one nucleotide away. Other DNA sequences in the sample encode the same CDR3. The J gene is TRBJ2-7, the V gene TRBV28; TRBD2 matches at 7 bases. This CDR3 region has 14 residues. CDR1 and CDR2 (germline): MDHEN, SYDVKM. With 5 bases clipped from V and 6 bases from J, the junction kept 10 bases outside the gene matches. The CDR3 sequence: CASSLGGALGEQYF. CDR3 coding DNA: TGTGCCAGCAGTCTGGGAGGGGCCCTCGGCGAGCAGTACTTC.

As concerns this clone: At one boundary the junction diverges from the germline segment, which might be a read error. In DNA form, the CDR3 reads TGTGCCGGCAGCGTAGCGGGGAGCGGCACAGATACGCAGTATTTT. This sequence encodes CAGSVAGSGTDTQYF. This sequence joins TRBV9 and TRBJ2-3, with 8 bases matching TRBD2. The CDR3 runs 15 residues. The germline V gene has CDR1 SGDLS and CDR2 YYNGEE.

CDR3 sequence: CAWSVVVHTEAFF. The CDR3 DNA reads TGTGCCTGGAGTGTTGTGGTCCACACTGAAGCTTTCTTT. J is TRBJ1-1 and V is TRBV30; no clear D gene. Germline lookup yields CDR1 GTSNPN and CDR2 SVGIG (reference sequence). This CDR3 is 13 amino acids long. V lost 0 bases to trimming and J lost 3 bases, with 8 bases between them.

The chain employs TRBV7-9 and TRBJ1-4, with D tentatively TRBD1 (6 bases). This CDR3 is 13 amino acids long. The germline CDR1 and CDR2 sequences are SEHNR and FQNEAQ (reference sequence). Trimming pared 3 bases from V and 7 bases from J, leaving 9 bases between. CDR3 coding DNA: TGTGCCAGCAGCTTGAGAGGGGGTGAAAAACTGTTTTTT. This gives the protein CASSLRGGEKLFF.

The chain recombines TRBV18 with TRBJ2-7; TRBD1 might be the D (6 bases). In germline, CDR1 is KGHSH, CDR2 LQKENI. There are 13 residues in the CDR3. The ends were cut back, 5 bases at V and 7 bases at J, with 15 bases in the middle. The CDR3 region is CASSSTGTGEQYF. The CDR3, as DNA: TGTGCCAGCTCATCCACAGGGACGGGGGAGCAGTACTTC.

Of note for this clone: Possible read error: a much larger clone is one base away. The gene calls are TRBV28 and TRBJ1-1; 7 nucleotides line up with TRBD1. Germline CDR1 and CDR2: MDHEN and SYDVKM. CDR3 length: 18 residues. The CDR3 nucleotides read TGTGCCAGCAGCTTATATTTAGTTACTCCAGGACAGGACACTGAAGCTCTCTTT. As protein: CASSLYLVTPGQDTEALF.

The genes are TRBV15 and TRBJ1-6; a possible D gene is TRBD1 (6 bases). CDR1 LNHNV and CDR2 YYDKDF come from the germline V gene (reference sequence). The CDR3 covers 16 residues. Trimming shortened V by 2 bases and J by 6 bases, and 14 bases separated the two germline ends. As DNA, the CDR3 is TGTGCCACCAGCAGAAACCCAGGGGAGGGTAATTCACCCCTCCACTTT. Translated: CATSRNPGEGNSPLHF.